The 29 T cell receptor beta chains below were found in one sample sequenced in a study of CD8+ T cells in alopecia areata. cDNA serving as the sequencing template came from extracted, reverse transcribed RNA. Assay: immunoSEQ multiplex PCR; the TCRdb copy retains only in-frame clones and omits some. The sample consists of over 150,000 clones, over 50% of them appearing once. Sequencing was performed on CD4+ T cells sorted from blood, taken at week 0. Receptors were obtained from a human donor with alopecia areata.

The V call is TRBV6-1, the J call TRBJ1-5; D might be TRBD1 (5 bases). Germline V lookup: CDR1 MNHNS, CDR2 SASEGT. The CDR3 runs to 15 residues. Trimming cost V 8 bases and J 2 bases, with 16 bases left between them. CDR3 DNA: TGTGCCAGCTCGGACCGGGTGGGACGCAATCAGCCCCAGCATTTT. This sequence encodes CASSDRVGRNQPQHF.

V gene TRBV5-1 combines with J gene TRBJ1-1; perhaps TRBD1 as D (5 bases). V dropped 4 bases and J dropped 10 bases, with 23 bases sitting between them. The CDR3 loop spans 15 amino acids. Germline CDR1 SGHRS, CDR2 YFSETQ. The CDR3 nucleotides are TGCGCCAGCAGCCCTGGATGGACGAAAGGACAAACAGCTTTCTTT. This sequence encodes CASSPGWTKGQTAFF.

The chain joins TRBV6-5 to TRBJ1-1, with 9 bases identical to TRBD1. The germline V gene has CDR1 MNHEY and CDR2 SVGAGI. This CDR3 has 14 residues. V was clipped by 4 bases and J by 1 base; unmatched bases: 1. The DNA of the CDR3 is TGTGCCAGCAGTTGGACAGGGGAGAACACTGAAGCTTTCTTT. The encoded protein is CASSWTGENTEAFF.

The J gene is TRBJ1-5, the V gene TRBV19, with D hard to call. The CDR3 has 13 residues. CDR1 is LNHDA, CDR2 SQIVND, per germline (reference sequence). The V and J ends lost 9 bases and 4 bases respectively, with 13 bases between them. The CDR3 sequence: CASGRSGNQPQHF. The CDR3 DNA is TGTGCCAGCGGGAGGAGCGGGAATCAGCCCCAGCATTTT.

In nucleotides, the CDR3 is TGTGCCAGCAGCCTCGGACAGGGCCACACTGAAGCTTTCTTT. Amino acids: CASSLGQGHTEAFF. The chain couples TRBV7-8 to TRBJ1-1; 8 bases align to TRBD1. Germline-derived CDR1 and CDR2 are SGHVS and FQNEAQ. CDR3 length: 14 amino acids. After removal of 5 bases from V and 3 bases from J, the junction contained 5 bases not matched to a gene.

The V call is TRBV7-9, the J call TRBJ1-5; possible D gene TRBD1, 6 bases. V shed 5 bases and J shed 1 base, with 9 bases lying between them. The germline gives CDR1 SEHNR, CDR2 FQNEAQ (reference sequence). The CDR3 extends over 14 amino acids. The CDR3 spells CASSTGPSNQPQHF. The CDR3 coding sequence is TGTGCCAGCAGCACAGGGCCGAGCAATCAGCCCCAGCATTTT.

This chain links TRBV11-2 with TRBJ1-2; D is unclear. Germline V gene lookup returns CDR1 SGHAT and CDR2 FQNNGV. The CDR3 extends over 14 amino acids. V was clipped by 0 bases and J by 4 bases, with 9 bases between them. CDR3 sequence (DNA): TGTGCCAGCAGCTTAGAACGAGGATCCTATGGCTACACCTTC. It is translated as CASSLERGSYGYTF.

The gene calls are TRBV9 and TRBJ1-1; D uncertain. V was pared by 3 bases and J by 3 bases, with 15 bases between. The CDR3 is made up of 15 amino acids. Germline V gene lookup returns CDR1 SGDLS and CDR2 YYNGEE. The CDR3 loop reads CASSGPPWIDTEAFF. The DNA of the CDR3 is TGTGCCAGCAGCGGCCCCCCATGGATAGACACTGAAGCTTTCTTT.

The J gene is TRBJ1-1, the V gene TRBV30, with a weak D call TRBD1 (6 bases). Deletions cut 0 bases from V and 6 bases from J, with 11 bases between. The germline V gene has CDR1 GTSNPN and CDR2 SVGIG (reference sequence). There are 13 residues in the CDR3. In DNA form, the CDR3 reads TGTGCCTGGAGTGTAAGGGGGATTCCTGAAGCTTTCTTT. The encoded protein is CAWSVRGIPEAFF.

This clone has more than one count but fewer than ten. This chain joins TRBV27 and TRBJ2-4; D is unclear. Germline CDR1 and CDR2: MNHEY and SMNVEV (reference sequence). The CDR3 is 16 residues long. Trimming shortened V by 6 bases and J by 0 bases, and 15 bases separated the two germline ends. The DNA of the CDR3 is TGTGCCAGCAGCCGTGCCATGGGCCTAGCCAAAAACATTCAGTACTTC. Its translation: CASSRAMGLAKNIQYF.

This clone was seen a handful of times. The chain is built from TRBV19 and TRBJ1-5, with D unresolved. Trimming left V 2 bases short and J 7 bases short, with 9 bases between. This CDR3 is 13 amino acids long. CDR1 LNHDA and CDR2 SQIVND come from the germline V gene (reference sequence). This CDR3 is CASSIRPWQPQHF. DNA for the CDR3: TGTGCCAGTAGTATACGGCCTTGGCAGCCCCAGCATTTT. Variable domain in full (rest from reference TRBV19 and TRBJ1-5): DGGITQSPKYLFRKEGQNVTLSCEQNLNHDAMYWYRQDPGQGLRLIYYSQIVNDFQKGDIAEGYSVSREKKESFPLTVTSAQKNPTAFYLCASSIRPWQPQHFGDGTRLSIL.

The chain carries TRBV11-2 and TRBJ2-5; D is uncertain. The CDR3 sequence is 15 residues long. V lost 3 bases, J lost 1 base, and 12 bases lay in between. Germline V CDR1 and CDR2: SGHAT, FQNNGV. CDR3 sequence: CASSFSLRPQETQYF. CDR3 coding DNA: TGTGCCAGCAGCTTCTCCCTAAGACCCCAAGAGACCCAGTACTTC.

CDR3 sequence reads: CASSQQKNTGELFF. DNA for the CDR3: TGCGCCAGCAGTCAACAGAAAAACACCGGGGAGCTGTTTTTT. This chain uses TRBV23-1 with TRBJ2-2; D not certain. TRBV23-1 is marked as an open reading frame, function uncertain. This CDR3 region has 14 residues. Deletions cut 2 bases from V and 2 bases from J, with 6 bases between.

This chain connects TRBV11-2 to TRBJ2-3, with a weak D call TRBD1 (5 bases). The CDR3 extends over 13 amino acids. Germline lookup yields CDR1 SGHAT and CDR2 FQNNGV. Trimming cost V 6 bases and J 6 bases, with 13 bases left between them. CDR3 sequence reads: CASRIAGADTQYF. In nucleotides, the CDR3 is TGTGCCAGCAGGATCGCTGGGGCGGATACGCAGTATTTT.

This chain uses TRBV29-1 with TRBJ2-5; a possible D gene is TRBD2 (6 bases). V gave up 6 bases and J gave up 5 bases, with 16 bases separating them. Per germline, CDR1 SQVTM and CDR2 ANQGSEA. This CDR3 has 13 residues. CDR3 in amino acids: CSVVLRGRETQYF. The DNA for the CDR3 is TGCAGCGTCGTCCTACGGGGGAGGGAGACCCAGTACTTC.

The rearrangement joins TRBV4-1 to TRBJ2-1; D may correspond to TRBD1 or TRBD2 (6 bases each). The ends were cut back, 1 base at V and 0 bases at J, with 7 bases in the middle. CDR3 length equals 15 residues. Germline assignment: CDR1 MGHRA and CDR2 YSYEKL. The chain's CDR3 is CASSQGGASYNEQFF. Here the CDR3 DNA reads TGCGCCAGCAGCCAAGGGGGGGCCTCCTACAATGAGCAGTTCTTC.

This chain joins TRBV4-2 and TRBJ1-2; D perhaps matches TRBD1 (6 bases). Germline assignment: CDR1 LGHNA and CDR2 YNFKEQ. The V end lost 0 bases, the J end lost 8 bases, and 10 bases lay between the germline ends. CDR3 length equals 13 residues. As DNA, the CDR3 is TGTGCCAGCAGCCAAGAACCAGGGGTAGGCTACACCTTC. It encodes CASSQEPGVGYTF.

The chain recombines TRBV5-1 with TRBJ2-1; a possible D gene is TRBD2 (5 bases). The CDR3 has 17 amino acids. Germline CDR1 SGHRS, CDR2 YFSETQ. V gave up 4 bases and J gave up 4 bases, with 21 bases separating them. This chain's CDR3 is CASSPTPSPTKYNEQFF. DNA of the CDR3: TGCGCCAGCAGCCCGACTCCATCTCCGACTAAATACAATGAGCAGTTCTTC.

This clone was counted between two and nine times. The V call is TRBV29-1, the J call TRBJ2-5, with TRBD1 matching over 9 bases. Germline CDR1 is SQVTM and CDR2 is ANQGSEA. After removal of 2 bases from V and 5 bases from J, the junction contained 12 bases not matched to a gene. CDR3 size: 16 residues. CDR3 sequence: CSVEPSTGGVQETQYF. The CDR3 DNA reads as TGCAGCGTTGAACCTTCGACAGGGGGAGTTCAGGAGACCCAGTACTTC.

The V and J genes are TRBV4-1 and TRBJ2-1; D is undetermined. This CDR3 region has 14 residues. Germline V gene lookup returns CDR1 MGHRA and CDR2 YSYEKL. V lost 3 bases to trimming and J lost 0 bases, with 6 bases between them. The CDR3 spells CASSHQSSYNEQFF. Here the CDR3 DNA reads TGCGCCAGCAGCCACCAGAGCTCCTACAATGAGCAGTTCTTC.

The J gene is TRBJ2-7, the V gene TRBV6-5, with D uncertain. V was pared by 5 bases and J by 3 bases, with 8 bases between. Germline V CDR1 and CDR2: MNHEY, SVGAGI. CDR3 length equals 12 residues. In DNA, the CDR3 is TGTGCCAGCAGTACACCGTACTACGAGCAGTACTTC. It specifies CASSTPYYEQYF.

The chain recombines TRBV5-6 with TRBJ1-4; D gene ambiguous. The length of the CDR3 is 16 residues. V was trimmed by 4 bases and J by 8 bases, leaving 21 bases between them. Germline CDR1 SGHDT, CDR2 YYEEEE. This CDR3 reads CASSPQSTVIGEKLFF. The CDR3, as DNA: TGTGCCAGCAGCCCGCAATCGACTGTTATCGGCGAAAAACTGTTTTTT.

The V and J genes are TRBV14 and TRBJ2-2, with 8 bases fitting TRBD2. The CDR3 consists of 14 residues. From germline, CDR1 is SGHDN and CDR2 FVKESK. V gave up 4 bases and J gave up 6 bases; unmatched junction bases: 4. The CDR3 nucleotides are TGTGCCAGCAGCCTCGCGGGACTAGCCGGGGAGCTGTTTTTT. Residues: CASSLAGLAGELFF.

The rearrangement uses TRBV9 and TRBJ2-2, with D maybe TRBD1 (6 bases). The CDR3 is made up of 15 amino acids. Germline V gene data show CDR1 as SGDLS and CDR2 as YYNGEE. The V end was cut by 0 bases, the J end by 5 bases, with 11 bases between. The DNA for the CDR3 is TGTGCCAGCAGCGTAGTAAGCAGGGGAACCGGGGAGCTGTTTTTT. It translates to CASSVVSRGTGELFF.

The rearrangement joins TRBV6-1 to TRBJ1-2; no clear D. The CDR3 sequence is 13 residues long. V shed 6 bases and J shed 3 bases, with 11 bases lying between them. Germline V gene data show CDR1 as MNHNS and CDR2 as SASEGT. The CDR3 DNA is TGTGCCAGCAGCACGGCCTTTGACTATGGCTACACCTTC. As protein: CASSTAFDYGYTF.

This clone was detected once. The chain has TRBV11-2 and TRBJ2-1, with 8 bases lining up with TRBD1. The CDR3 runs to 15 residues. Germline assignment: CDR1 SGHAT and CDR2 FQNNGV. With V trimmed by 4 bases and J by 6 bases, 8 bases remained unmatched. The CDR3 nucleotides are TGTGCCAGCAGCTACACCGGGACAGGCTTCAATGAGCAGTTCTTC. Translating gives CASSYTGTGFNEQFF.

The chain uses TRBV5-1 and TRBJ1-2; D is ambiguous. The CDR3 covers 16 residues. The V gene's germline CDR1 is SGHRS and CDR2 YFSETQ. V shed 4 bases and J shed 3 bases, with 19 bases lying between them. The CDR3 nucleotides read TGCGCCAGCAGCCCGATCATGGGGTTGAGGGACTATGGCTACACCTTC. This sequence encodes CASSPIMGLRDYGYTF.

The chain carries TRBV30 and TRBJ2-3; 7 nucleotides align to TRBD1. CDR1 is GTSNPN, CDR2 SVGIG, per germline (reference sequence). This CDR3 region has 13 residues. V shed 2 bases, J shed 5 bases, and the junction held 4 bases outside the gene matches. DNA for the CDR3: TGTGCCTGGAGTAAGCGGACAGGAGATACGCAGTATTTT. This gives the protein CAWSKRTGDTQYF.

This clone was found a few times. At one of its ends the junction is not consistent with the germline gene, which may arise from a read error. The chain couples TRBV6-6 to TRBJ1-5; no clear D gene. Germline V gene data show CDR1 as MNHNY and CDR2 as SVGAGI (reference sequence). The CDR3 spans 13 residues. CDR3 sequence: CASNYGNNQPQHF. In DNA, the CDR3 is TGTGCCAGCAATTACGGGAATAATCAGCCCCAGCATTTT.